This T cell receptor (beta chain) was retrieved from a study of shared clonotypes between healthy human individuals. Study-level information: CD4 naive cells filled three plates per donor, CD4 memory three, CD8 naive two and CD8 memory one. Study results and limitations: Among several donors, about 5% of naive CD4 clonotypes were found in common.

Produced via immunoSEQ multiplex PCR; TCRdb's table is partial and in-frame only. The sample consists of 550,000 to 850,000 clones, 72% of them appearing once. The V and J ends lost 6 bases and 6 bases respectively, with 18 bases between them. The CDR3 is 13 amino acids. The germline CDR1 and CDR2 sequences are GTSNPN and SVGIG (reference sequence). As regards this clone: Its antigen is unidentified.

This chain links TRBV30 with TRBJ2-7, with D possibly called TRBD1 or TRBD2 (5 bases each). The TCR comes from a woman younger than 45 in good health. Sequenced material: memory CD4+ T cells sorted from blood. Stated subset: CD45RA-negative fraction. CDR3 sequence (DNA): TGTGCCTGCCGCAGGTGGGGGATCAGCGAGCAGTACTTC. Translating gives CACRRWGISEQYF.